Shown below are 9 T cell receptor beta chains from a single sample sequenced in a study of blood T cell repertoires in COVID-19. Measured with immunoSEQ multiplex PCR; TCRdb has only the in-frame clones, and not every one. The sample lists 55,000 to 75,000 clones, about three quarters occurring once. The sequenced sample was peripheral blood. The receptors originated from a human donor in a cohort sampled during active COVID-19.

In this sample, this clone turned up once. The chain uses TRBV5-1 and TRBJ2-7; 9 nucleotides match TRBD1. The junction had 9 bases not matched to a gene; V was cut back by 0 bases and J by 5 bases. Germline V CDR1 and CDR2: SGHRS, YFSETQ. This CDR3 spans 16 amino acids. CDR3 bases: TGCGCCAGCAGCTTGGTGTCGACGGACAGGGGCGACGAGCAGTACTTC. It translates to CASSLVSTDRGDEQYF.

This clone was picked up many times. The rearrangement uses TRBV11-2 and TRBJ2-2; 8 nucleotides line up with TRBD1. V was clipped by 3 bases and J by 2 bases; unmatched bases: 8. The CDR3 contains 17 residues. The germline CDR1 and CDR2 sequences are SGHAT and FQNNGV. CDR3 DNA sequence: TGTGCCAGCAGCTTCGCCGGGACAGGCGTAAACACCGGGGAGCTGTTTTTT. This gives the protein CASSFAGTGVNTGELFF.

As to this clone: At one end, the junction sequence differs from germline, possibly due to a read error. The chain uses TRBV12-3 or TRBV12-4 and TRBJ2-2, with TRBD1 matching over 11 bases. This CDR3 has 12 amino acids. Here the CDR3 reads CASSLRTGGKVF. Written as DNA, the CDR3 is TGTGCCAGCAGTTTACGGACAGGGGGCAAGGTTTTT.

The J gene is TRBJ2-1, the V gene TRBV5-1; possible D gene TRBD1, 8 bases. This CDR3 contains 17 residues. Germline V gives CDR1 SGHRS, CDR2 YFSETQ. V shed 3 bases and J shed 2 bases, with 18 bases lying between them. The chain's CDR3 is CASSSIRTGTTYNEQFF. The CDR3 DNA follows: TGCGCCAGCAGCTCAATTCGGACAGGGACTACCTACAATGAGCAGTTCTTC.

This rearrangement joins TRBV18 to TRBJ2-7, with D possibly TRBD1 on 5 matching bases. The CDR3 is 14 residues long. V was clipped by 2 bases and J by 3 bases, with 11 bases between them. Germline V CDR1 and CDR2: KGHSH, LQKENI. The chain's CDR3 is CASSPERGGYEQYF. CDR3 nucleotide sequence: TGTGCCAGCTCACCAGAAAGGGGCGGCTACGAGCAGTACTTC.

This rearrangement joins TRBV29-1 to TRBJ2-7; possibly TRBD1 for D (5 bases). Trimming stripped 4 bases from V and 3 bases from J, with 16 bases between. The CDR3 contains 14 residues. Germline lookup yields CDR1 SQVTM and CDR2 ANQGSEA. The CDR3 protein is CSVVPPGSGYEQYF. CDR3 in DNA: TGCAGCGTTGTCCCCCCAGGGTCGGGCTACGAGCAGTACTTC.

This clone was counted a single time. The CDR3 DNA reads TGTGCCAGTCGACAGGGGCCCTCCTACGAGCAGTACTTC. It codes for CASRQGPSYEQYF. The chain recombines TRBV27 with TRBJ2-7; 8 nucleotides agree with TRBD1. CDR3 size: 13 residues. Germline V CDR1 and CDR2: MNHEY, SMNVEV (reference sequence). V dropped 9 bases and J dropped 0; count of bases not matched to a gene: 4.

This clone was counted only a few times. CDR3 protein: CASSPWTSGGADTQYF. CDR3 nucleotides: TGTGCCAGCAGTCCGTGGACTAGCGGGGGGGCAGATACGCAGTATTTT. The gene calls are TRBV27 and TRBJ2-3; TRBD2 agrees at 15 bases. The trim removed 5 bases at V and 4 bases at J, leaving 4 bases unmatched. The CDR3 runs to 16 residues. The germline gives CDR1 MNHEY, CDR2 SMNVEV (reference sequence).

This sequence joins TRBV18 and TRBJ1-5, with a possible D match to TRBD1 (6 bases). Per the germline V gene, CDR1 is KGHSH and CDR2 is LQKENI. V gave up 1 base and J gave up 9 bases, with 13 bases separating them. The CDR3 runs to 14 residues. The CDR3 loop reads CASSPRQGTLPQHF. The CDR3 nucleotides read TGTGCCAGCTCACCACGGCAGGGGACATTGCCCCAGCATTTT.